The rows below give T cell receptor beta chains drawn from one sample of a study of radiation and T cells in renal cell carcinoma. Sequencing was performed with immunoSEQ multiplex PCR; in TCRdb, only in-frame clones are kept and a portion is missing. This repertoire shows 70,000 to 90,000 clones, approximately 86% found once; its top ten account for approximately 22%. The sample consisted of blood, taken from a patient whose treatment included radiotherapy and nephrectomy. The receptors were sampled from a woman aged 50 to 65 with renal cell carcinoma. The CDR3 runs from the conserved cysteine through the conserved F or W. Not all rows give a size; the values are once, few, many and, for expanded clones, a class.

cdr3_length | v_call | clone_size | cdr3_aa
12 | TRBV2 | NA | CATQSGGNIQYF
13 | TRBV28 | NA | CASSMRDLGGYTF
14 | TRBV6-5 | NA | CASRGTVKNTEAFF
13 | TRBV19 | NA | CASSIEGEHGYTF
14 | TRBV4-2 | NA | CASSQDRHTGELFF
13 | TRBV29-1 | NA | CSVVGGLYNEQFF
16 | TRBV7-2 | NA | CASSPGLAGGADTQYF
15 | TRBV10-1 | NA | CASSQTSGSSYEQYF
14 | TRBV18 | NA | CASSPPRNTGELFF
15 | TRBV19 | NA | CASSELDRSNQPQHF
15 | TRBV7-2 | NA | CASSLGGSRNQPQHF
13 | TRBV10-1 | NA | CASSTGVGHEQYF
14 | TRBV28 | NA | CASGADGMNTEAFF
14 | TRBV29-1 | NA | CSVDRDRGRYGYTF
15 | TRBV7-2 | NA | CASSRDRVTRTEAFF
15 | TRBV6-5 | NA | CASSSPGQGQQPQHF
14 | TRBV7-9 | NA | CASSPQRTNEKLFF
13 | TRBV11-3 | NA | CASSLRGTGELFF
13 | TRBV5-8 | NA | CASSHGSPQPQHF
14 | TRBV9 | NA | CASSVEAGNTEAFF
14 | TRBV6-6 | NA | CASSRRTVSYEQYF
14 | TRBV18 | NA | CASSPGTGSYEQYF
15 | TRBV5-5 | NA | CASSPLPGGMTEQYF
8 | TRBV5-6 | NA | CASPEQFF
15 | TRBV4-3 | NA | CASSHGTGTDYGYTF
13 | TRBV5-4 | NA | CASSGASNYGYTF
14 | TRBV2 | NA | CASKGSPTIYGYTF
19 | TRBV7-8 | NA | CASSLEGDSSIVVGNTIYF
19 | TRBV27 | NA | CASSLYPPTSGRPGDTQYF
14 | TRBV7-2 | NA | CASTLKVAKNIQYF
15 | TRBV28 | NA | CASRPGSGQGYEQYF
15 | TRBV5-1 | NA | CASSLGQGLNYGYTF
10 | TRBV20-1 | few | CSASSDEQFF
17 | TRBV27 | NA | CASSLYEGSGASYEQYF
16 | TRBV18 | NA | CASSPPEAGGYVEQFF
15 | TRBV2 | once | CASSELRARGNTIYF
15 | TRBV7-9 | NA | CASSLAGGNNYGYTF
16 | TRBV5-1 | NA | CASSPGTVATNEKLFF
12 | TRBV7-2 | NA | CASSREFYEQYF
15 | TRBV7-2 | once | CASSTGLAGVETQYF
14 | TRBV5-4 | NA | CASSLRQGPDTQYF
15 | TRBV5-5 | NA | CASSFPGQGSYEQYF
17 | TRBV4-3 | NA | CASSQTAGTGGGETQYF
15 | TRBV7-2 | NA | CASSLLDKGYHEQYF
15 | TRBV7-6 | NA | CASSQTGEKGNTIYF
15 | TRBV18 | NA | CATSIGSSYNSPLHF
14 | TRBV15 | few | CATSRGAGWETQYF
17 | TRBV4-3 | once | CASSQGDSGPDTGELFF
16 | TRBV9 | few | CASSVGTGFMNTEAFF
15 | TRBV18 | NA | CASSPITGVQETQYF
17 | TRBV28 | once | CASSSIEGLAELNEQFF
16 | TRBV28 | NA | CASSSSGLGGTDTQYF
12 | TRBV18 | NA | CASSLVNTEAFF
14 | TRBV5-4 | NA | CASSFTGVNTEAFF
15 | TRBV28 | NA | CASPPTGGPWYEQYF
16 | TRBV4-3 | NA | CASSQGDSPKTGELFF
15 | TRBV7-8 | NA | CASSLTGKANQPQHF
12 | TRBV27 | NA | CASSSQSYEQYF
14 | TRBV30 | few | CAWKLIGGRRGYTF
14 | TRBV18 | NA | CASSPQDKAYEQYF